This T cell receptor (beta chain) is from a study of cytomegalovirus exposure and HLA in healthy donors. Study-level information: Among about 179 million T cells, an earlier analysis found about 100 million unique TCR beta sequences.

With regard to this clone: Its antigen is unidentified.

Points from the study as a whole: The study labeled approximately 150 TCR beta chains cytomegalovirus-associated. Productive status was seen about 87% or about 30% of the time for most TCR beta V segments in an earlier analysis. Later on, an analysis found that several of the most significant clusters appeared to be linked to common viral pathogens, which included parvovirus B19.

The CDR3 runs to 17 residues. The germline V gene has CDR1 LGHNA and CDR2 YNFKEQ. V dropped 0 bases and J dropped 1; count of bases not matched to a gene: 7. The primer mix had 60 Vbeta and 13 Jbeta primers. Generated by immunoSEQ multiplex PCR, the TCRdb table keeps only in-frame clones and is missing some. The profile shows approximately 110,000 clones, around 73% of them singletons. The J gene is TRBJ2-3, the V gene TRBV4-2; TRBD2 aligns across 7 bases. Specimen: PBMCs. This clonotype originated in a young woman in good health and CMV-seropositive. The CDR3 spells CASSQEGGGVGTDTQYF. The CDR3 coding sequence is TGTGCCAGCAGCCAAGAAGGTGGGGGGGTCGGCACAGATACGCAGTATTTT.